The 29 T cell receptor beta chains below all came from one sample that was sequenced in a study of blood T cell repertoires in COVID-19. This table comes from immunoSEQ multiplex PCR, and its TCRdb copy is limited to in-frame clones, with some not included. This table holds 60,000 to 80,000 clones, roughly 80% found once. Sequencing input: PBMCs or T cells enriched from blood (not recorded which). The receptor source for this set is a woman aged 40 to 49 with acute COVID-19.

This chain connects TRBV5-4 to TRBJ1-6; maybe TRBD1 (5 bases). CDR1 SGHNT and CDR2 YYREEE come from the germline V gene (reference sequence). The CDR3 totals 16 residues. V dropped 4 bases and J dropped 8 bases, with 19 bases sitting between them. This CDR3 reads CASSPGGVVGDSPLHF. CDR3 DNA sequence: TGTGCCAGCAGCCCCGGGGGGGTGGTTGGGGATTCACCCCTCCACTTT.

The chain couples TRBV4-1 to TRBJ1-1, with a tentative D call TRBD1 (5 bases). Germline assignment: CDR1 MGHRA and CDR2 YSYEKL. V was shortened by 0 bases and J by 1 base, with 9 bases between the two germline ends. The CDR3 extends over 15 amino acids. The chain's CDR3 is CASSQEDQGNTEAFF. The CDR3 bases are TGCGCCAGCAGCCAAGAAGACCAGGGGAACACTGAAGCTTTCTTT.

This clone was recorded once. The V call is TRBV18, the J call TRBJ2-5; no clear D. The CDR3 has 12 residues. CDR1 is KGHSH and CDR2 is LQKENI in the germline V gene. The germline V and J ends were trimmed by 2 bases and 5 bases, with 6 bases remaining between them. The CDR3 is CASSPTEETQYF. The CDR3 nucleotides are TGTGCCAGCTCACCAACTGAGGAGACCCAGTACTTC.

This sequence joins TRBV2 and TRBJ2-3; 7 bases are a match to TRBD1. Germline V gives CDR1 SNHLY, CDR2 FYNNEI. This CDR3 comprises 13 residues. V gave up 6 bases and J gave up 1 base; unmatched junction bases: 1. The CDR3 DNA follows: TGTGCCAGCAGGGGGACAGGCACAGATACGCAGTATTTT. This translates into CASRGTGTDTQYF. Complete variable domain (other parts from reference TRBV2 and TRBJ2-3): EPEVTQTPSHQVTQMGQEVILRCVPISNHLYFYWYRQILGQKVEFLVSFYNNEISEKSEIFDDQFSVERPDGSNFTLKIRSTKLEDSAMYFCASRGTGTDTQYFGPGTRLTVL.

This chain links TRBV6-1 with TRBJ1-5; D ambiguous. This CDR3 contains 12 residues. V was clipped by 2 bases and J by 7 bases, with 6 bases between them. Germline CDR1 and CDR2: MNHNS and SASEGT. The DNA for the CDR3 is TGTGCCAGCAGTGAATCCAGGCAGCCCCAGCATTTT. Translation gives CASSESRQPQHF.

The rearrangement joins TRBV6-5 to TRBJ1-4, with D possibly being TRBD1 (6 bases). V lost 6 bases and J lost 4, with 12 bases in between. There are 14 residues in the CDR3. Per germline, CDR1 MNHEY and CDR2 SVGAGI. CDR3: CASRRGHLNEKLFF. The CDR3 nucleotides read TGTGCCAGCAGACGGGGACACCTTAATGAAAAACTGTTTTTT.

The J gene is TRBJ1-3, the V gene TRBV19; D is possibly TRBD1 (6 bases). CDR3 length: 14 amino acids. CDR1 is LNHDA and CDR2 is SQIVND in the germline V gene (reference sequence). The V gene lost 7 bases and the J gene lost 4 bases, with 14 bases spanning the gap. The CDR3 protein is CASMTGFSGNTIYF. In nucleotides, the CDR3 is TGTGCCAGTATGACAGGTTTTTCCGGAAACACCATATATTTT.

V and J are TRBV18 and TRBJ1-5, with D unclear. Per germline, CDR1 KGHSH and CDR2 LQKENI. Trimming pared 3 bases from V and 4 bases from J, leaving 10 bases between. CDR3 length: 14 residues. The CDR3 DNA is TGTGCCAGCTCACCCTCGACGGGGAATCAGCCCCAGCATTTT. It is translated as CASSPSTGNQPQHF.

The table lists this clone with a few counts. The chain couples TRBV28 to TRBJ1-2; tentative D call: TRBD1 (6 bases). The CDR3 spans 15 residues. Germline loops: CDR1 MDHEN, CDR2 SYDVKM. Trimming removed 7 bases from V and 6 bases from J, with 21 bases in between. The CDR3 here is CASNRPGTPVDGYTF. CDR3 in DNA: TGTGCCAGCAATAGACCCGGGACACCCGTGGATGGCTACACCTTC.

The chain links TRBV7-2 to TRBJ1-1; TRBD1 might be the D (5 bases). The germline gives CDR1 SGHTA, CDR2 FQGNSA. CDR3 length: 14 amino acids. The germline V and J ends were trimmed by 5 bases and 1 base, with 11 bases remaining between them. CDR3 sequence (DNA): TGTGCCAGCAGCCCGGCGACAGCGAACACTGAAGCTTTCTTT. It yields the protein CASSPATANTEAFF.

This chain links TRBV11-2 with TRBJ1-5; perhaps TRBD1 as D (6 bases). Germline V gives CDR1 SGHAT, CDR2 FQNNGV. The CDR3 contains 15 residues. Trimming pared 1 base from V and 3 bases from J, leaving 10 bases between. The CDR3 protein is CASSLGGHSNQPQHF. Written as DNA, the CDR3 is TGTGCCAGCAGCTTAGGGGGACACTCCAATCAGCCCCAGCATTTT.

The chain has TRBV28 and TRBJ1-1; 10 bases fit TRBD1. The CDR3 has 14 amino acids. CDR1 MDHEN and CDR2 SYDVKM come from the germline V gene. After removal of 2 bases from V and 9 bases from J, the junction contained 6 bases not matched to a gene. CDR3 loop: CASSLGGTGEKAFF. The CDR3 DNA reads as TGTGCCAGCAGTTTAGGAGGGACAGGGGAGAAAGCTTTCTTT.

The chain couples TRBV18 to TRBJ1-4; tentative D call: TRBD1 (5 bases). V lost 3 bases, J lost 9 bases, and 17 bases lay in between. The germline gives CDR1 KGHSH, CDR2 LQKENI. This CDR3 is built from 15 residues. CDR3 sequence (DNA): TGTGCCAGCTCACCTCAAGGCCTCGGGGGGAAAAAACTGTTTTTT. Amino acid sequence: CASSPQGLGGKKLFF.

The gene calls are TRBV5-4 and TRBJ2-5; 12 nucleotides agree with TRBD2. This CDR3 comprises 16 residues. The J segment lost 4 bases and the V segment lost 3 bases, leaving 7 bases of the junction unmatched. Germline CDR1 is SGHNT and CDR2 is YYREEE (reference sequence). The CDR3 is CASSSTSGGSGETQYF. CDR3 nucleotide sequence: TGTGCCAGCAGCTCCACTAGCGGGGGGTCCGGAGAGACCCAGTACTTC.

This clone is medium-sized in the sample. The chain links TRBV28 to TRBJ1-5, with TRBD1 as a possible D gene (6 bases). CDR3 length equals 14 residues. V shed 6 bases and J shed 0 bases, with 9 bases lying between them. Germline V gene sequence: CDR1 MDHEN, CDR2 SYDVKM. The chain's CDR3 is CASRPDSSNQPQHF. The CDR3 DNA is TGTGCCAGCAGGCCGGACAGTAGCAATCAGCCCCAGCATTTT.

This chain links TRBV4-1 with TRBJ2-1; TRBD1 matches 7 bases. The CDR3 totals 15 residues. V dropped 1 base and J dropped 8; count of bases not matched to a gene: 8. In germline, CDR1 is MGHRA, CDR2 YSYEKL. CDR3 in amino acids: CASSQASGQLHEQFF. The CDR3 DNA sequence: TGCGCCAGCAGCCAAGCCTCGGGACAGCTCCATGAGCAGTTCTTC.

The chain employs TRBV5-1 and TRBJ2-3; TRBD2 agrees at 7 bases. V shed 0 bases, J shed 0 bases, and the junction held 7 bases outside the gene matches. CDR3 size: 17 residues. Germline values: CDR1 SGHRS, CDR2 YFSETQ. The CDR3 loop is CASSLGVAGSSTDTQYF. The CDR3 nucleotides are TGCGCCAGCAGCTTGGGAGTAGCGGGTTCTAGCACAGATACGCAGTATTTT.

The V call is TRBV15, the J call TRBJ1-1, with 8 bases aligning to TRBD1. The V and J ends lost 2 bases and 3 bases, in that order; junction bases with no gene match: 5. This CDR3 has 15 amino acids. Germline loops: CDR1 LNHNV, CDR2 YYDKDF (reference sequence). CDR3 nucleotides: TGTGCCACCAGCAGACTACGACAGGGGCACACTGAAGCTTTCTTT. It specifies CATSRLRQGHTEAFF. The whole variable domain, remainder taken from reference TRBV15 and TRBJ1-1, is DAMVIQNPRYQVTQFGKPVTLSCSQTLNHNVMYWYQQKSSQAPKLLFHYYDKDFNNEADTPDNFQSRRPNTSFCFLDIRSPGLGDTAMYLCATSRLRQGHTEAFFGQGTRLTVV.

The chain recombines TRBV5-4 with TRBJ1-6; 7 nucleotides align to TRBD1. CDR1 is SGHNT and CDR2 is YYREEE in the germline V gene (reference sequence). V gave up 4 bases and J gave up 0 bases; unmatched junction bases: 4. This CDR3 has 16 residues. The CDR3 protein is CASSLTGSSYNSPLHF. CDR3 sequence (DNA): TGTGCCAGCAGCCTGACAGGGAGCTCCTATAATTCACCCCTCCACTTT.

The J gene is TRBJ2-3, the V gene TRBV6-1, with D possibly matching TRBD2 (7 bases). CDR1 MNHNS and CDR2 SASEGT come from the germline V gene. Trimming stripped 9 bases from V and 8 bases from J, with 24 bases between. The CDR3 has 15 residues. CDR3 sequence (DNA): TGTGCCAGTGGGGGGGGGCGACCTGGTGTTGGTACGCAGTATTTT. This translates into CASGGGRPGVGTQYF.

The table lists this clone with a count of one. V gene TRBV11-2 combines with J gene TRBJ2-3, with D uncertain. The germline gives CDR1 SGHAT, CDR2 FQNNGV. Trimming took off 0 bases at V and 4 bases at J, with 8 bases between the two ends. The CDR3 contains 14 residues. The CDR3 DNA follows: TGTGCCAGCAGCTTAGAGAGTAGAGCAGATACGCAGTATTTT. It yields the protein CASSLESRADTQYF. Drawing the rest from reference TRBV11-2 and TRBJ2-3, the complete variable domain is EAGVAQSPRYKIIEKRQSVAFWCNPISGHATLYWYQQILGQGPKLLIQFQNNGVVDDSQLPKDRFSAERLKGVDSTLKIQPAKLEDSAVYLCASSLESRADTQYFGPGTRLTVL.

The genes are TRBV28 and TRBJ1-5; 8 bases line up with TRBD1. The CDR3 length is 16 residues. Unmatched junction bases numbered 6, after V lost 3 bases and J lost 2 bases. Germline V CDR1 and CDR2: MDHEN, SYDVKM. The CDR3 region is CASSFRGQGGNQPQHF. The CDR3 nucleotides are TGTGCCAGCAGTTTCCGCGGACAGGGAGGCAATCAGCCCCAGCATTTT.

V usage is TRBV7-9 and J usage is TRBJ1-3; TRBD1 might be the D (6 bases). Germline CDR1 is SEHNR and CDR2 is FQNEAQ (reference sequence). This CDR3 has 15 amino acids. Trimming pared 2 bases from V and 1 base from J, leaving 9 bases between. The chain's CDR3 is CASSLRQGSGNTIYF. CDR3 nucleotides: TGTGCCAGCAGCTTACGTCAGGGGTCTGGAAACACCATATATTTT.

The chain couples TRBV7-9 to TRBJ2-1; D may be TRBD2 (6 bases). The CDR3 spans 15 residues. With 2 bases removed from V and 5 bases from J, the gap between germline ends came to 13 bases. CDR1 and CDR2 (germline): SEHNR, FQNEAQ (reference sequence). CDR3: CASSLIGRADNEQFF. In DNA, the CDR3 is TGTGCCAGCAGCTTAATCGGGAGAGCAGACAATGAGCAGTTCTTC.

V usage is TRBV27 and J usage is TRBJ1-6; D uncertain. The CDR3 is 13 amino acids. The V and J ends lost 3 bases and 6 bases respectively, with 6 bases between them. In germline, CDR1 is MNHEY, CDR2 SMNVEV (reference sequence). CDR3 loop: CASSFGVNSPLHF. CDR3 bases: TGTGCCAGCAGTTTCGGGGTTAATTCACCCCTCCACTTT.

The rearrangement joins TRBV12-3 or TRBV12-4 to TRBJ1-2; no clear D. This CDR3 is 13 amino acids long. V was cut by 1 base and J by 3 bases, with 6 bases left in between. The chain's CDR3 is CASSLGGYYGYTF. CDR3 coding DNA: TGTGCCAGCAGTTTAGGCGGTTACTATGGCTACACCTTC.

J is TRBJ1-6 and V is TRBV5-8; 10 bases are a match to TRBD1. This CDR3 region has 15 residues. V shed 4 bases, J shed 9 bases, and the junction held 7 bases outside the gene matches. CDR1 and CDR2 (germline): SGHTS, YDEGEE. The CDR3 region has the DNA TGTGCCAGCAGCCTGGGACAGGGGACAGGTTCACCCCTCCACTTT. Translation gives CASSLGQGTGSPLHF.

V gene TRBV18 combines with J gene TRBJ1-4; no definite D call. The germline V and J ends were trimmed by 6 bases and 3 bases, with 17 bases remaining between them. Germline CDR1 reads KGHSH; CDR2 reads LQKENI. This CDR3 is 16 amino acids long. For the CDR3, the DNA is TGTGCCAGCTCGTCCTTTGGAGGGCAGGCTAATGAAAAACTGTTTTTT. It codes for CASSSFGGQANEKLFF.

This clone showed up just a few times. Other DNA sequences in the sample encode the same CDR3. J is TRBJ2-1 and V is TRBV3-1 (or the pseudogene TRBV3-2); 11 positions agree with TRBD1. The length of the CDR3 is 16 residues. The V gene's germline CDR1 is LGHDT and CDR2 YNNKEL (reference sequence). V lost 1 base, J lost 5 bases, and 4 bases stayed unmatched. The CDR3 DNA is TGTGCCAGCAGCCAAGGGCCGGGACAGGGGGACAATGAGCAGTTCTTC. Translation: CASSQGPGQGDNEQFF.